The T cell receptor beta chain described here comes from a study of identical twins. General study findings and limits: Models underestimated out-of-frame TCR alpha sharing in monozygotic twins. The abundant beta clonotypes from cord blood had fewer insertions, and memory repertoires had none of this.

Template switching (which added a universal primer site) was used, and cDNA carried unique molecular identifiers. A single record per CDR3 protein comes from TCRdb applying MiXCR to the 5' RACE reads. The repertoire holds over 200,000 distinct CDR3 sequences, with over 9.5% as singletons. Comment on this clonotype: The target antigen is unknown.

Healthy Caucasians were all of the donors. Sequenced material: memory T cells sorted from blood. This clonotype was sampled from a man aged 45-65 years in good health.

The CDR3 sequence: CASSRALGTSGGKSSYEQYF. DNA of the CDR3: TGTGCCAGCAGCCGGGCCCTAGGGACTAGCGGGGGCAAAAGCTCCTACGAGCAGTACTTC. The chain uses TRBV3-1 and TRBJ2-7, with 14 bases identical to TRBD2. Germline V lookup: CDR1 LGHDT, CDR2 YNNKEL (reference sequence). The trim removed 4 bases at V and 0 bases at J, leaving 14 bases unmatched. This CDR3 has 20 residues.